This T cell receptor (beta chain) was obtained from a study of T cell responses to AZD1222 COVID-19 vaccine. Comments on this clone: The antigen remains undetermined.

Study results and limitations: With two AZD1222 doses given, Spike-specific TCR breadth and depth both rose. Among the donors, most were white British and more were female, and clonal diversity was possibly underestimated. Across the whole spike, CD4 TCRs peaked at regions 160-218 and 743-854.

The data were produced by immunoSEQ multiplex PCR, yet TCRdb's version contains in-frame clones alone and is incomplete. The table has around 130,000 clones, roughly 93% seen once. Germline V lookup: CDR1 KGHSH, CDR2 LQKENI. CDR3 length equals 11 residues. V lost 3 bases, J lost 5 bases, and 5 bases lay in between. The source of this sequence is an adult in good health. The sample consisted of peripheral blood, taken on day 0 of AZD1222 vaccination. The chain is built from TRBV18 and TRBJ2-7; unclear D gene. This chain's CDR3 is CASSPEDEQYF. CDR3 sequence (DNA): TGTGCCAGCTCACCCGAGGACGAGCAGTACTTC.